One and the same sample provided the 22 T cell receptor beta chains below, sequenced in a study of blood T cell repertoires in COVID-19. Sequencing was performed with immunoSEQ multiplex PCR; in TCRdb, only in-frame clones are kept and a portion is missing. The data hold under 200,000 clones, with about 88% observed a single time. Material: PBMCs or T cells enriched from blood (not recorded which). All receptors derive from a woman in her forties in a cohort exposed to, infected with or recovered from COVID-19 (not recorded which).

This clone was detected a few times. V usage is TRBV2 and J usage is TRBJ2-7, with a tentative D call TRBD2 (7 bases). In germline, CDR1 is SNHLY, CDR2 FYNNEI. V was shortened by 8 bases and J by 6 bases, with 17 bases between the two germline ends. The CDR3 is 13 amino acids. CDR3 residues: CASRGWEGGEQYF. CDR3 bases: TGTGCCAGCCGAGGGTGGGAGGGGGGCGAGCAGTACTTC.

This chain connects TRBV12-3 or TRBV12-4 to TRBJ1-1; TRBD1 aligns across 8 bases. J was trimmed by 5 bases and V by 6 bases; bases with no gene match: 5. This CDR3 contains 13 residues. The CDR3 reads CASRDREETEAFF. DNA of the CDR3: TGTGCCAGCAGGGACAGGGAAGAAACTGAAGCTTTCTTT.

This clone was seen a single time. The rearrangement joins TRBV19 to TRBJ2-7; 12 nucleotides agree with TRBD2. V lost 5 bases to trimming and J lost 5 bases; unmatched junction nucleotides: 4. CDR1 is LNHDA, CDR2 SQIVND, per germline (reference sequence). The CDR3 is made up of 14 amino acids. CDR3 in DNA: TGTGCCAGTAGTTCTAGCGGGGGGGCCAACGAGCAGTACTTC. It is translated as CASSSSGGANEQYF.

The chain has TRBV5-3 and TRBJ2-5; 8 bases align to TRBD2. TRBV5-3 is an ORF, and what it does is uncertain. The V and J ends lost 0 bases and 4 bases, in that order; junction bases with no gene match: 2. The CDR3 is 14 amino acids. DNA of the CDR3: TGTGCCAGAAGCTTGGACAGCGGGAGAGAGACCCAGTACTTC. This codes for CARSLDSGRETQYF.

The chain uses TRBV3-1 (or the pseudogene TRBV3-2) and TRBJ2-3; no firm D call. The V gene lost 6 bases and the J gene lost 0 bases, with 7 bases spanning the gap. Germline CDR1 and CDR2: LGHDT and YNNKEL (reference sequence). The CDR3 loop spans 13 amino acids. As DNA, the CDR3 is TGTGCCAGCAGACAAACAAGCACAGATACGCAGTATTTT. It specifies CASRQTSTDTQYF.

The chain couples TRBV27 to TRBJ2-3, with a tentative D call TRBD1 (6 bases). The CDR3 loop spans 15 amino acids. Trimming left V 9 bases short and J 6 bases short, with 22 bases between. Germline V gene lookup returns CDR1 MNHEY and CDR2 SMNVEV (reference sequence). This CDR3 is CASGSEASGVDTQYF. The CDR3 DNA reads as TGTGCCAGTGGATCAGAAGCGTCAGGGGTGGATACGCAGTATTTT.

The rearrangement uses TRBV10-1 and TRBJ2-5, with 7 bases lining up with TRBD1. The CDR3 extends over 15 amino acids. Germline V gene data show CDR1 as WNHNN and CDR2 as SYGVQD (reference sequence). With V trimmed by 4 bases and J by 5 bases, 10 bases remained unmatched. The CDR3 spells CASSVETGVGETQYF. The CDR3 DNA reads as TGCGCCAGCAGTGTCGAAACAGGGGTTGGTGAGACCCAGTACTTC.

CDR3 coding DNA: TGCGCCAGCAGCCGAAGTGGATCACAGGGGGCGAGTACCAAAAACATTCAGTACTTC. This sequence encodes CASSRSGSQGASTKNIQYF. The chain is built from TRBV4-1 and TRBJ2-4; 9 bases fit TRBD1. V lost 4 bases and J lost 2; bases outside the gene matches: 15. The CDR3 has 19 residues. Germline V CDR1 and CDR2: MGHRA, YSYEKL.

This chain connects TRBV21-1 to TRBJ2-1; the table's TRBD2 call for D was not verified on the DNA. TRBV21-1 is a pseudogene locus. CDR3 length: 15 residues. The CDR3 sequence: CASSKGTSAYNEQFF. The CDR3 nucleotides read TGTGCCAGCAGCAAAGGGACTAGCGCCTACAATGAGCAGTTCTTC.

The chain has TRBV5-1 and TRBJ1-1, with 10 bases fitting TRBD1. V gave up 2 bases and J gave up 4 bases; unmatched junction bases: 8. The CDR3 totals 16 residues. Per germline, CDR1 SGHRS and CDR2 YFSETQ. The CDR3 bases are TGCGCCAGCAGCTTCGAGGGACAGGGGATAGGCACTGAAGCTTTCTTT. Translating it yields CASSFEGQGIGTEAFF.

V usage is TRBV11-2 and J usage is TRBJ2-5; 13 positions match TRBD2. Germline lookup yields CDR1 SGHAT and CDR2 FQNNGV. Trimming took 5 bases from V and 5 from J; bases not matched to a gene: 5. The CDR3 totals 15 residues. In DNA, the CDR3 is TGTGCCAGCAGCACGACTAGCGGGGGGTGGGAGACCCAGTACTTC. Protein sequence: CASSTTSGGWETQYF.

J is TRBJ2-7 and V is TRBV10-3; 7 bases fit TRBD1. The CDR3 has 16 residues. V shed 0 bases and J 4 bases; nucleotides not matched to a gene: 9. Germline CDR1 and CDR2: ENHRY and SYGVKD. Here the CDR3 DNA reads TGTGCCATCAGTGAGTCACAGGGGCGAGGTCGGTACGAGCAGTACTTC. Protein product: CAISESQGRGRYEQYF.

The CDR3 is CASSITVTGELFF. The CDR3 DNA reads as TGTGCCAGTAGTATTACGGTTACCGGGGAGCTGTTTTTT. The chain uses TRBV19 and TRBJ2-2; D unresolved. V dropped 3 bases and J dropped 5 bases, with 7 bases sitting between them. The CDR3 sequence is 13 residues long. Germline V gene data show CDR1 as LNHDA and CDR2 as SQIVND (reference sequence).

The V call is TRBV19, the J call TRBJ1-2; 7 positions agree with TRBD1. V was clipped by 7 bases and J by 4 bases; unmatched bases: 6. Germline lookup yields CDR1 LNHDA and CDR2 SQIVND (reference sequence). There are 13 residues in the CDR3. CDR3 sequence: CASTSRDSYGYTF. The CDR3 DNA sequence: TGTGCCAGTACCTCGCGGGACAGCTATGGCTACACCTTC. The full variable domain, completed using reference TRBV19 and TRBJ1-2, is DGGITQSPKYLFRKEGQNVTLSCEQNLNHDAMYWYRQDPGQGLRLIYYSQIVNDFQKGDIAEGYSVSREKKESFPLTVTSAQKNPTAFYLCASTSRDSYGYTFGSGTRLTVV.

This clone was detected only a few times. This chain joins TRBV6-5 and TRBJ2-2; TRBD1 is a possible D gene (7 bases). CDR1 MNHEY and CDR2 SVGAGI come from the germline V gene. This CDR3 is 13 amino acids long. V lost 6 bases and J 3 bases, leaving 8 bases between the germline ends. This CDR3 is CASSRGDTGELFF. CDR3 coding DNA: TGTGCCAGCAGCAGGGGGGACACCGGGGAGCTGTTTTTT.

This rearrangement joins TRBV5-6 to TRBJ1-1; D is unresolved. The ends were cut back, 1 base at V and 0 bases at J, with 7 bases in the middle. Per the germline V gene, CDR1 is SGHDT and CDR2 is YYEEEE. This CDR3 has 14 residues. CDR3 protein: CASSLFGMNTEAFF. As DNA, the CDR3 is TGTGCCAGCAGCTTGTTCGGGATGAACACTGAAGCTTTCTTT.

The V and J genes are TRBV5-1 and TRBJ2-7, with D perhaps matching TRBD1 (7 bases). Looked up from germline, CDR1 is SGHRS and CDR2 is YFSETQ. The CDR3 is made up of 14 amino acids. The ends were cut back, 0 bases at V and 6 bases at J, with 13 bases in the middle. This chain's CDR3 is CASSLVGQEGEQYF. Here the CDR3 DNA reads TGCGCCAGCAGCTTGGTCGGACAGGAGGGCGAGCAGTACTTC.

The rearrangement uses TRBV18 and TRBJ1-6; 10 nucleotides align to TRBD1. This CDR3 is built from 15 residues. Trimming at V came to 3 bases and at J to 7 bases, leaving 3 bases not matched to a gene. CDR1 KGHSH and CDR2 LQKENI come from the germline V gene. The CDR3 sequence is CASSPTGGKNSPLHF. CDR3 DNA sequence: TGTGCCAGCTCACCGACAGGGGGCAAGAATTCACCCCTCCACTTT. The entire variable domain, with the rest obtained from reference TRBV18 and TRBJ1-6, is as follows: NAGVMQNPRHLVRRRGQEARLRCSPMKGHSHVYWYRQLPEEGLKFMVYLQKENIIDESGMPKERFSAEFPKEGPSILRIQQVVRGDSAAYFCASSPTGGKNSPLHFGNGTRLTVT.

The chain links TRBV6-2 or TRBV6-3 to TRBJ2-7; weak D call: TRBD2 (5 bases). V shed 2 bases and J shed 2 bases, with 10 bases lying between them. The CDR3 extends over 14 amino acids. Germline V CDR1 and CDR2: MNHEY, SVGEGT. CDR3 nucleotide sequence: TGTGCCAGCAGTTACGAGGGTGGGACCTACGAGCAGTACTTC. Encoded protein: CASSYEGGTYEQYF.

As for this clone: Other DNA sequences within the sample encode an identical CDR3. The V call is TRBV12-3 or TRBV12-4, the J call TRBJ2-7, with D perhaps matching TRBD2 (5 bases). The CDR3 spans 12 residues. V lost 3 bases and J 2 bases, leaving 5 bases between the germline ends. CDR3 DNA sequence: TGTGCCAGCAGTTTGGGAGCCTACGAGCAGTACTTC. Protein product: CASSLGAYEQYF.

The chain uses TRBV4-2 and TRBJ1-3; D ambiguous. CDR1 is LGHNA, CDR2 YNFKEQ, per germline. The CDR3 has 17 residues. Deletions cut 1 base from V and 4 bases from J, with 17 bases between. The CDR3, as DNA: TGTGCCAGCAGCCAAGCCCCGTTTCGTCCGGGGGGAAACACCATATATTTT. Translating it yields CASSQAPFRPGGNTIYF.

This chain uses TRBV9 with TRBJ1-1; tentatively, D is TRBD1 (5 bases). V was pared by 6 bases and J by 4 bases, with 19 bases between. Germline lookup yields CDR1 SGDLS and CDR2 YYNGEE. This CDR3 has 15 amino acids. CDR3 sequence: CASTPGGGKGTEAFF. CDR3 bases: TGTGCCAGCACCCCGGGGGGAGGGAAGGGCACTGAAGCTTTCTTT.